Shown below are 14 T cell receptor beta chains from a single sample sequenced in a study of breast tumors, draining lymph nodes, adjacent tissues. TCRdb reprocessed the multiplex PCR reads with MiXCR, giving one entry per CDR3 protein. Here the sample spans 250,000 or so distinct CDR3 sequences, around 30% being singletons. Samples came from axillary lymph nodes draining the breast cancer. The source material was axillary lymph node tissue. The receptors here all came from a female donor with breast cancer. Some clones in this sample may be carry-over from other donors' samples.

For this clonotype: With a much larger clone just one base away, this may be a read error. The chain employs TRBV25-1 and TRBJ2-1, with D maybe TRBD1 (6 bases). CDR1 is MGHDK and CDR2 is SYGVNS in the germline V gene. The CDR3 has 12 amino acids. The V end was cut by 6 bases, the J end by 10 bases, with 13 bases between. This CDR3 reads CASRGQSYEQFF. The CDR3 region has the DNA TGTGCCAGCAGAGGACAGTCCTACGAGCAGTTCTTC.

This clonotype was picked up many times. The CDR3 loop is CASSEAPGQSNQPQHF. The CDR3 nucleotides are TGTGCCAGCAGTGAAGCGCCGGGACAGAGCAATCAGCCCCAGCATTTT. The chain carries TRBV6-1 and TRBJ1-5, with 7 positions matching TRBD1. After removal of 0 bases from V and 1 base from J, the junction contained 3 bases not matched to a gene. Germline V gene sequence: CDR1 MNHNS, CDR2 SASEGT. The CDR3 is 16 amino acids.

Comments on this clonotype: The junction shows a germline mismatch at one end, possibly a read error. For the CDR3, the DNA is TGTGCCACGAGTGGTGCAGGGACAGGGAAGCAGAATGAGCAGTTCTTC. Translated: CATSGAGTGKQNEQFF. This chain links TRBV24-1 with TRBJ2-1, with 9 bases identical to TRBD1. CDR1 KGHDR and CDR2 SFDVKD come from the germline V gene. CDR3 length: 16 amino acids.

Remarks on this clonotype: Since no conserved phenylalanine or tryptophan closes the CDR3, a read error is the likely cause. The chain couples TRBV12-3 or TRBV12-4 to TRBJ1-2; D gene uncertain. This CDR3 is built from 16 residues. This CDR3 is CASGFPAIKSSYGYTL. The CDR3 region has the DNA TGTGCTAGTGGTTTCCCCGCCATCAAGTCGTCCTATGGCTACACCCTC.

This clonotype has only one observation. The V call is TRBV12-3 or TRBV12-4, the J call TRBJ1-5; D is unclear. CDR3 length equals 13 residues. V was trimmed by 5 bases and J by 6 bases, leaving 11 bases between them. The CDR3 DNA follows: TGTGCCAGCAGTGTCCCGGGTGGTCAGCCCCAGCATTTT. Translation: CASSVPGGQPQHF.

The V gene is TRBV9, the J gene TRBJ2-1, with 13 positions matching TRBD2. V lost 0 bases, J lost 10 bases, and 7 bases stayed unmatched. The CDR3 length is 16 residues. Per the germline V gene, CDR1 is SGDLS and CDR2 is YYNGEE. The CDR3 sequence: CASSVGGGLAGREQFF. CDR3 sequence (DNA): TGTGCCAGCAGCGTAGGGGGGGGACTAGCGGGAAGGGAGCAGTTCTTC. The whole variable domain, filled in from reference TRBV9 and TRBJ2-1, reads DSGVTQTPKHLITATGQRVTLRCSPRSGDLSVYWYQQSLDQGLQFLIQYYNGEERAKGNILERFSAQQFPDLHSELNLSSLELGDSALYFCASSVGGGLAGREQFFGPGTRLTVL.

This clonotype showed up many times. The chain uses TRBV6-1 and TRBJ1-3; the D gene is possibly TRBD1 (6 bases). V was pared by 6 bases and J by 1 base, with 10 bases between. CDR1 and CDR2 (germline): MNHNS, SASEGT. The CDR3 contains 14 residues. In nucleotides, the CDR3 is TGTGCCAGCAGAACTGGACAGTCTGGAAACACCATATATTTT. Translated: CASRTGQSGNTIYF.

In this sample, this clonotype turned up many times. The genes are TRBV9 and TRBJ2-7, with 12 bases lining up with TRBD2. The CDR3 is 15 residues long. Trimming cost V 2 bases and J 1 base; bases outside gene matches: 1. Germline CDR1 is SGDLS and CDR2 is YYNGEE. In nucleotides, the CDR3 is TGTGCCAGCAGCGTGGGACTAGCGGGTTCCTACGAGCAGTACTTC. This codes for CASSVGLAGSYEQYF.

Only a few counts were recorded for this clonotype. The chain uses TRBV6-1 and TRBJ2-2; D tentatively fits TRBD1 or TRBD2 (5 bases each). Trimming took off 2 bases at V and 4 bases at J, with 11 bases between the two ends. This CDR3 is 15 amino acids long. Germline V CDR1 and CDR2: MNHNS, SASEGT. The CDR3 nucleotides are TGTGCCAGCAGTGAAAGGGGTGGGAGCACCGGGGAGCTGTTTTTT. Protein sequence: CASSERGGSTGELFF.

This clonotype was observed many times. This chain connects TRBV2 to TRBJ1-2; D may be TRBD1 (6 bases). Trimming pared 6 bases from V and 4 bases from J, leaving 12 bases between. The germline gives CDR1 SNHLY, CDR2 FYNNEI. This CDR3 has 13 amino acids. The CDR3 DNA follows: TGTGCCAGCAGAGGAGGACAGCCCTATGGCTACACCTTC. Translation gives CASRGGQPYGYTF.

The chain uses TRBV30 and TRBJ2-5; 7 bases agree with TRBD1. V lost 0 bases, J lost 0 bases, and 10 bases stayed unmatched. CDR3 size: 17 residues. The germline CDR1 and CDR2 sequences are GTSNPN and SVGIG (reference sequence). CDR3 loop: CAWSVRWDSYNQETQYF. Written as DNA, the CDR3 is TGTGCCTGGAGTGTACGCTGGGACAGCTATAACCAAGAGACCCAGTACTTC.

A remark on this clonotype: Being one base from a much bigger clone, this may be a read error. The V and J genes are TRBV11-3 and TRBJ2-3; D is unclear. CDR3 length equals 15 residues. Germline CDR1 is SGHNT and CDR2 is YENEEA. The CDR3 region has the DNA TGTGCCAGCAGCTCCCAGGCTAGGTCAATGGATACGCGGTATTTT. It yields the protein CASSSQARSMDTRYF.

This clonotype was recorded at least ten times. V usage is TRBV4-2 and J usage is TRBJ2-3; 10 bases are shared with TRBD2. V lost 7 bases to trimming and J lost 0 bases; unmatched junction nucleotides: 4. The CDR3 sequence is 15 residues long. CDR1 and CDR2 from the germline V gene are LGHNA and YNFKEQ. CDR3 DNA sequence: TGTGCCAGCACCCCGGGACTAGCGAGCACAGATACGCAGTATTTT. Its protein product is CASTPGLASTDTQYF.

V and J are TRBV29-1 and TRBJ2-7; 12 bases line up with TRBD2. The CDR3 has 14 amino acids. The V and J ends lost 6 bases and 4 bases, in that order; junction bases with no gene match: 7. Germline V gene lookup returns CDR1 SQVTM and CDR2 ANQGSEA. The CDR3: CSVGLAGISYEQYF. The CDR3 bases are TGCAGCGTCGGACTAGCGGGAATATCTTACGAGCAGTACTTC.